This T cell receptor (beta chain) comes out of a study of cytomegalovirus exposure and HLA in healthy donors. Findings and limits, study-wide: Using a false discovery rate of 0.05, a later analysis showed that 16,951 TCR beta sequences were associated with HLA alleles. The dataset shows that most TCR sequences were rare, while some public TCRs occurred in many donors.

With regard to this clone: Its antigen remains unknown.

CDR3 size: 15 residues. The V and J ends lost 5 bases and 3 bases, in that order; junction bases with no gene match: 7. Germline loops: CDR1 SGHAT, CDR2 FQNNGV. The PCR used 60 Vbeta and 13 Jbeta primers. Data came from immunoSEQ multiplex PCR; TCRdb stores just in-frame clones and leaves some out. The profile shows approximately 120,000 clones, around 72% of them singletons. The chain couples TRBV11-2 to TRBJ2-7; TRBD1 aligns across 10 bases. Sequenced sample: PBMCs. This clonotype originated in a man aged 25-45 years in good health and CMV-seronegative. The CDR3 DNA reads as TGTGCCAGCAGCGACACTCGGACAGGGGGCTACGAGCAGTACTTC. Protein sequence: CASSDTRTGGYEQYF.